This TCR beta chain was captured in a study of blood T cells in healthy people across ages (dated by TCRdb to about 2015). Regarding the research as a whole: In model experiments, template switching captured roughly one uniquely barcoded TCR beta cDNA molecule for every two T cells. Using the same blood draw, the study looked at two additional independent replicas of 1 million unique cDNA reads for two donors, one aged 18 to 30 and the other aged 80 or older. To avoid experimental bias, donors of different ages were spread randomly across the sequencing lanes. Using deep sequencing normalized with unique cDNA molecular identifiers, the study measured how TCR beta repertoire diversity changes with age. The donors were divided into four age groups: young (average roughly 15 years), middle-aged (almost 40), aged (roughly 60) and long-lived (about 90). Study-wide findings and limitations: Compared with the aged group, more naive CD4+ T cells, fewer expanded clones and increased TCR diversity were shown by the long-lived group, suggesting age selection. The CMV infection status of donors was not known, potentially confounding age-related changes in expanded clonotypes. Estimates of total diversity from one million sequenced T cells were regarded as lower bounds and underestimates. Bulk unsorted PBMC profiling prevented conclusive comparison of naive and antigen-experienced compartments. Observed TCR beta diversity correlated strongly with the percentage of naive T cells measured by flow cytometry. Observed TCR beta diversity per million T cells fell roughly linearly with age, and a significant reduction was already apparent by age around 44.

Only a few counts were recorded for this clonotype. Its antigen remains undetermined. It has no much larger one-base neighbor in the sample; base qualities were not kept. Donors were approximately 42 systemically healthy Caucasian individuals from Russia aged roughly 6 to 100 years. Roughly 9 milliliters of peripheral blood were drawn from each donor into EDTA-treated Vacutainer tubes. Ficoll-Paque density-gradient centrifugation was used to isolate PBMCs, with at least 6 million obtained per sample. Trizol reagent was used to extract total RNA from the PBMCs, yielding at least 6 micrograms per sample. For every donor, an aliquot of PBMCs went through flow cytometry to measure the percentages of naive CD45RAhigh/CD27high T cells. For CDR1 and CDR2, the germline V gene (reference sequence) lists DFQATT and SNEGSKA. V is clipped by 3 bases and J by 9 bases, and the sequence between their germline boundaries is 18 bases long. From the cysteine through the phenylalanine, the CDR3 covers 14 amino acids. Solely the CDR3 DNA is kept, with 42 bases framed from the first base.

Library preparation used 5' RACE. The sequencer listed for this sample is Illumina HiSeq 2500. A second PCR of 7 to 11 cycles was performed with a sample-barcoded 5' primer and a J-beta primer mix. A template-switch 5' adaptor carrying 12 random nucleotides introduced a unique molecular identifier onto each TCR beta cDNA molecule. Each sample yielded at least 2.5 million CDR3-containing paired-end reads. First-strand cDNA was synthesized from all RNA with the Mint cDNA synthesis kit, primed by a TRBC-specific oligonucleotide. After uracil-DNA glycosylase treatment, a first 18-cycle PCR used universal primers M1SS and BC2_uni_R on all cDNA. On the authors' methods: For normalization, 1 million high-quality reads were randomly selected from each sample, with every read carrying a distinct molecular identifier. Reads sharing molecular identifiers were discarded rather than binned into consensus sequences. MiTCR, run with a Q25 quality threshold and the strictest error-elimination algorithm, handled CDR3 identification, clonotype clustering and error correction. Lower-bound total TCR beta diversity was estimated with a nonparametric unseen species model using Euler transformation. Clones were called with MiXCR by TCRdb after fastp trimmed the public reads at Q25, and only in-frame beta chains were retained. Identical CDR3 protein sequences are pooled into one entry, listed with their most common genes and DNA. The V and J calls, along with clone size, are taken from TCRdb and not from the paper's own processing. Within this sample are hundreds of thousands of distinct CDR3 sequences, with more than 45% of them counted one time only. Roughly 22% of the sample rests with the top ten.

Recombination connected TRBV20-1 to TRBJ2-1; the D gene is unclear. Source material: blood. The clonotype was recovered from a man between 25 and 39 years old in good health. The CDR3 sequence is CSARGWALPGEQFF. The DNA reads TGCAGTGCTAGGGGCTGGGCCCTACCTGGTGAGCAGTTCTTC.